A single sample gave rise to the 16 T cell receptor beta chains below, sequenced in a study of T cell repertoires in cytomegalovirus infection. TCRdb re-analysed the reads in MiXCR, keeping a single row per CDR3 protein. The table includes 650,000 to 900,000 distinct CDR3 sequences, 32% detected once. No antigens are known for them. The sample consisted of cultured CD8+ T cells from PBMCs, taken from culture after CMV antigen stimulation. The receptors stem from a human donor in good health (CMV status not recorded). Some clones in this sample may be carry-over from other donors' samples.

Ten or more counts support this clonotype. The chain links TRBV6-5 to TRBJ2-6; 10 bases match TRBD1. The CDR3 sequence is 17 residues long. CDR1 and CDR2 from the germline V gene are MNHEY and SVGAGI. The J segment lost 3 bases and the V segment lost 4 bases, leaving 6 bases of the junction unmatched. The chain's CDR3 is CASSSGTGEVGANVLTF. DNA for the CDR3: TGTGCCAGCAGTTCCGGGACAGGGGAAGTTGGGGCCAACGTCCTGACTTTC.

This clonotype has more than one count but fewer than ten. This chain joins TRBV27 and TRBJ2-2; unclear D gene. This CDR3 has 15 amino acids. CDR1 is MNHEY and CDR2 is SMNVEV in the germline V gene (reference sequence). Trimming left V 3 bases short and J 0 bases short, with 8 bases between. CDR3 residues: CASSFSTANTGELFF. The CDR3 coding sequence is TGTGCCAGCAGTTTTTCAACTGCGAACACCGGGGAGCTGTTTTTT.

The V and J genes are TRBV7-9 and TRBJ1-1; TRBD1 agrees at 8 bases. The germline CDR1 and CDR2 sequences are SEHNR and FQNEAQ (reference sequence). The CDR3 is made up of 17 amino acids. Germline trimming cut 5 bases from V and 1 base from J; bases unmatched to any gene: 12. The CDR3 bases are TGTGCCAGCAGCCCCCTAAGGGACAGGACACCGAACACTGAAGCTTTCTTT. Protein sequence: CASSPLRDRTPNTEAFF.

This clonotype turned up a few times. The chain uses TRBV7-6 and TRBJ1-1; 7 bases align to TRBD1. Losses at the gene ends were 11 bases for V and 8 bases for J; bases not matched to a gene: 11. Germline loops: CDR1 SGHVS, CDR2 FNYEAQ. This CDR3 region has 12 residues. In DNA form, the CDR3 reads TGTGCCGGAGCTGGGGGACAGAGAGAAGCTTTCTTT. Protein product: CAGAGGQREAFF.

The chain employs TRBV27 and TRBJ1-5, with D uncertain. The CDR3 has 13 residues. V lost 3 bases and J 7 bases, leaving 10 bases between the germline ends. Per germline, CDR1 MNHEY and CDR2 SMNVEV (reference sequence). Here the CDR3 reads CASSLFARQPQHF. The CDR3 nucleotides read TGTGCCAGCAGTTTGTTTGCCAGGCAGCCCCAGCATTTT.

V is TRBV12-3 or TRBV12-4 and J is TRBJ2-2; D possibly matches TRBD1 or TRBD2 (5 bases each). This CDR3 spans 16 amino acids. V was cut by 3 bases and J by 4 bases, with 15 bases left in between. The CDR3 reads CASSFRDPDLTGELFF. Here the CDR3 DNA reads TGTGCCAGCAGTTTCAGGGACCCCGACCTCACCGGGGAGCTGTTTTTT.

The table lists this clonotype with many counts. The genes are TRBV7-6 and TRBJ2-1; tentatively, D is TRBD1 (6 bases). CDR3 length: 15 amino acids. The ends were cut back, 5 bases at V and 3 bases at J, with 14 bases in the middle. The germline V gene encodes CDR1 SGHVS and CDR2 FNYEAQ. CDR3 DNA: TGTGCCAGCAGCCCTGGGGGCACCGTCTACAATGAGCAGTTCTTC. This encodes CASSPGGTVYNEQFF.

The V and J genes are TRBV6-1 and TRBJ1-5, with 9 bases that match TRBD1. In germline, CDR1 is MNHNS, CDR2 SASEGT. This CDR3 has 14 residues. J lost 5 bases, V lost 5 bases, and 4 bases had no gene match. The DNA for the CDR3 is TGTGCCAGCAGTACTGGGGACAGGGATCAGCCCCAGCATTTT. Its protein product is CASSTGDRDQPQHF.

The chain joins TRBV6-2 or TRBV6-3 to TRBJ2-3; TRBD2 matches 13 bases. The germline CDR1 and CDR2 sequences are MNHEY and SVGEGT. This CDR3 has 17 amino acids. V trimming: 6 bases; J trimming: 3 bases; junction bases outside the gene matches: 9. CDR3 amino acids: CASSPELAGGRTDTQYF. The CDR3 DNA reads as TGTGCCAGCAGCCCTGAACTAGCGGGGGGGAGAACAGATACGCAGTATTTT.

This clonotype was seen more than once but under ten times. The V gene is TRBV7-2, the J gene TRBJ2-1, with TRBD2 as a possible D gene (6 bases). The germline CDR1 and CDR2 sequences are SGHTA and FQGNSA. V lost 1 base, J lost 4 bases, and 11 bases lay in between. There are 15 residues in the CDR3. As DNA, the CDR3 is TGTGCCAGCAGCTTAGTGGTGGGGGGTTACAATGAGCAGTTCTTC. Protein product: CASSLVVGGYNEQFF.

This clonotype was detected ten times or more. CDR3 nucleotides: TGTGCCAGCAGCAAAGCGGGGGGGCCATATGTGGCAGATACGCAGTATTTT. Protein sequence: CASSKAGGPYVADTQYF. V gene TRBV7-2 combines with J gene TRBJ2-3, with 10 bases fitting TRBD2. The CDR3 runs to 17 residues. V lost 5 bases to trimming and J lost 4 bases; unmatched junction nucleotides: 12. CDR1 is SGHTA and CDR2 is FQGNSA in the germline V gene. Looking up the rest from reference TRBV7-2 and TRBJ2-3 gives the full variable domain: GAGVSQSPSNKVTEKGKDVELRCDPISGHTALYWYRQSLGQGLEFLIYFQGNSAPDKSGLPSDRFSAERTGGSVSTLTIQRTQQEDSAVYLCASSKAGGPYVADTQYFGPGTRLTVL.

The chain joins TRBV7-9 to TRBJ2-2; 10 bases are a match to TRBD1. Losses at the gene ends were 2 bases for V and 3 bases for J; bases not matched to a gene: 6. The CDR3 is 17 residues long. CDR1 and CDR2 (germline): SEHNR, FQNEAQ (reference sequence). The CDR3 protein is CASSLPQGQGDTGELFF. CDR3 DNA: TGTGCCAGCAGCTTACCGCAAGGACAGGGGGACACCGGGGAGCTGTTTTTT.

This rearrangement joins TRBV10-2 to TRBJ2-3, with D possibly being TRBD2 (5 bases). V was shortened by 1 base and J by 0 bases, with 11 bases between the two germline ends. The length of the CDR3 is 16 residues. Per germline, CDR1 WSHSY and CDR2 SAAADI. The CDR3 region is CASSEWGAVSTDTQYF. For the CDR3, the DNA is TGCGCCAGCAGTGAGTGGGGAGCGGTCAGCACAGATACGCAGTATTTT.

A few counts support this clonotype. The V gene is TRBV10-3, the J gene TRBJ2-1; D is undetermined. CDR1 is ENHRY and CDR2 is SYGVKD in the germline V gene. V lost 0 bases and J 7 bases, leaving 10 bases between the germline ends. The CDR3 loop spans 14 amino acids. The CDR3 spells CAISESRFGNEQFF. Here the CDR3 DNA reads TGTGCCATCAGTGAGTCGAGGTTCGGAAATGAGCAGTTCTTC.

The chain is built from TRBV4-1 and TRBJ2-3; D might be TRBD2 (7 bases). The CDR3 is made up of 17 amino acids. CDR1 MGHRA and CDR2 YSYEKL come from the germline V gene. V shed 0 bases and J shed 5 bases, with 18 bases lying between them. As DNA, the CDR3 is TGCGCCAGCAGCCAAGATCAAAGGGGGGGCCGTGGAGATACGCAGTATTTT. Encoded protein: CASSQDQRGGRGDTQYF.

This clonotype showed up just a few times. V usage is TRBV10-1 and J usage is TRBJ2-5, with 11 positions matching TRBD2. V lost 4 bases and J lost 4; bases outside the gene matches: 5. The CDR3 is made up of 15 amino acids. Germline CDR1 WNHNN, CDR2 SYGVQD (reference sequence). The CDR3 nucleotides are TGCGCCAGCAGTGCCCCTGGACTAGCGGGAGAGACCCAGTACTTC. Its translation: CASSAPGLAGETQYF.